Listed below are T cell receptor beta chains from one sample, sequenced in a study of T-cell reconstitution after alpha-beta-depleted transplantation in children. TCRdb reanalysed the PCR reads using MiXCR and keeps one entry per CDR3 protein. The sample includes 700,000 to 850,000 distinct CDR3 sequences, around 17% of them seen just once. The material was PBMCs, mostly from graft donor cells, obtained 360 days after TCRalphabeta/CD19-depleted stem cell transplant. Source of these receptors: a male patient aged 10-17 years who had a stem cell transplant for acute lymphoblastic leukemia, so the T cells may come from the graft donor. The CDR3 runs from the conserved cysteine through the conserved F or W. The D gene is left open where the match is weak. Not every row has a clone size; where given, it reads once, few, many or a size class.

j_gene | v_gene | abundance | d_gene | CDR3aa | CDR3nt
TRBJ2-3 | TRBV4-1 | . | . | CASSQDHRVPDTQYF | TGCGCCAGCAGCCAAGATCATAGGGTCCCAGATACGCAGTATTTT
TRBJ1-1 | TRBV29-1 | few | . | CSSRVGGNTEAFF | TGCAGCAGCAGGGTGGGGGGAAACACTGAAGCTTTCTTT
TRBJ2-7 | TRBV29-1 | few | TRBD1 | CSGETGNHEQYF | TGCAGCGGAGAGACAGGGAACCACGAGCAGTACTTC
TRBJ2-3 | TRBV7-3 | few | . | CASSLLEGFDTQYF | TGTGCCAGCAGCTTATTGGAAGGCTTCGATACGCAGTATTTT
TRBJ2-1 | TRBV29-1 | . | . | CSAERGRVDEQFF | TGCAGCGCCGAGAGGGGGAGGGTGGATGAGCAGTTCTTC
TRBJ2-7 | TRBV20-1 | . | TRBD2 | CSATKRELTYEQYF | TGCAGTGCTACTAAGCGGGAGTTAACCTACGAGCAGTACTTC
TRBJ2-1 | TRBV14 | few | . | CASSQVLRDTLWPYNEQFF | TGTGCCAGCAGCCAAGTACTCCGGGACACCCTGTGGCCTTACAATGAGCAGTTCTTC
TRBJ1-4 | TRBV9 | many | . | CASSVGDATNEKLFF | TGTGCCAGCAGCGTAGGGGATGCAACTAATGAAAAACTGTTTTTT
TRBJ2-1 | TRBV7-3 | few | . | CASSSSSDSYNEQFF | TGTGCCAGCAGCTCCTCTAGCGACTCCTACAATGAGCAGTTCTTC
TRBJ2-1 | TRBV29-1 | few | TRBD1 | CSVWGDRVDEQFF | TGCAGCGTCTGGGGGGACAGGGTTGATGAGCAGTTCTTC
TRBJ1-3 | TRBV20-1 | . | . | CSARDGAVQPISGNTIYF | TGCAGTGCTAGAGATGGGGCGGTGCAGCCTATCTCTGGAAACACCATATATTTT
TRBJ2-2 | TRBV3-1 | . | TRBD2 | CASSQGWIAGGPTGELFF | TGTGCCAGCAGCCAAGGATGGATAGCGGGAGGGCCCACCGGGGAGCTGTTTTTT
TRBJ2-1 | TRBV20-1 | many | TRBD1 | CSASGTDNNEQFF | TGCAGTGCTAGTGGGACAGACAACAATGAGCAGTTCTTC
TRBJ1-2 | TRBV2 | . | TRBD1 | CASRRTGVLYGYTF | TGTGCCAGCAGGAGGACAGGGGTCCTCTATGGCTACACCTTC
TRBJ2-4 | TRBV27 | . | . | CASSPEDQAKDIQYF | TGTGCCAGCAGTCCAGAAGACCAGGCAAAGGACATTCAGTACTTC
TRBJ2-4 | TRBV6-1 | . | . | CASSLGQLGNIQYF | TGTGCCAGCAGTCTTGGACAGCTTGGAAACATTCAGTACTTC
TRBJ1-1 | TRBV20-1 | . | . | CSMGTGSFNTEAFF | TGCAGTATGGGGACGGGGAGCTTCAACACTGAAGCTTTCTTT
TRBJ2-7 | TRBV10-3 | few | . | CATHQGVSYEQYF | TGTGCCACCCATCAAGGGGTCTCCTACGAGCAGTACTTC
TRBJ2-2 | TRBV27 | . | TRBD1 | CASSLTGVGYTGELFF | TGTGCCAGCAGCCTCACAGGGGTCGGTTACACCGGGGAGCTGTTTTTT
TRBJ2-1 | TRBV7-9 | few | . | CASRVQSSYNEQFF | TGTGCCAGCAGGGTTCAGAGCTCCTACAATGAGCAGTTCTTC
TRBJ2-7 | TRBV10-2 | few | TRBD1 | CASTGQVSEQYF | TGCGCCAGCACTGGACAGGTGTCCGAGCAGTACTTC
TRBJ2-5 | TRBV12-3/TRBV12-4 | many | . | CASSFQPETQYF | TGTGCCAGCAGTTTCCAGCCAGAGACCCAGTACTTC
TRBJ2-5 | TRBV29-1 | few | TRBD2 | CSVGSPGTRPKETQYF | TGCAGCGTTGGTTCCCCCGGGACTAGGCCCAAAGAGACCCAGTACTTC
TRBJ2-1 | TRBV5-1 | . | . | CASSSTTRTTYNEQFF | TGCGCCAGCAGCTCTACGACTAGAACCACCTACAATGAGCAGTTCTTC
TRBJ2-7 | TRBV5-1 | many | . | CASSLQGYEQYF | TGCGCCAGCAGCTTGCAGGGATACGAGCAGTACTTC
TRBJ2-1 | TRBV9 | . | . | CASSGVRGSSYNEQFF | TGTGCCAGCAGCGGCGTCAGGGGAAGCTCCTACAATGAGCAGTTCTTC
TRBJ1-2 | TRBV12-3/TRBV12-4 | few | TRBD1 | CASSLGRTGSGYTF | TGTGCCAGCAGTTTAGGGCGGACAGGGAGTGGCTACACCTTC
TRBJ2-4 | TRBV5-1 | . | . | CASSLDAGRGNIQYF | TGCGCCAGCAGCTTGGATGCCGGAAGGGGGAACATTCAGTACTTC
TRBJ1-1 | TRBV20-1 | . | . | CSARAESWDTEAFF | TGCAGTGCTAGAGCGGAGTCGTGGGACACTGAAGCTTTCTTT
TRBJ1-5 | TRBV12-3/TRBV12-4 | . | . | CASRRKNSNQPQHF | TGTGCCAGCAGGAGGAAAAATAGCAATCAGCCCCAGCATTTT
TRBJ2-7 | TRBV3-1 | many | . | CASSQALYEQYF | TGTGCCAGCAGCCAAGCTCTGTACGAGCAGTACTTC
TRBJ2-7 | TRBV12-3/TRBV12-4 | many | . | CASSYINRWYEQYF | TGTGCCAGCAGTTACATTAACAGGTGGTACGAGCAGTACTTC
TRBJ2-2 | TRBV7-6 | few | . | CASSFSLTGHRSKFTGELFF | TGTGCCAGCAGCTTCTCCCTAACGGGACATCGATCCAAATTCACCGGGGAGCTGTTTTTT
TRBJ2-1 | TRBV19 | . | . | CASSIAGVNEQFF | TGTGCCAGTAGTATAGCCGGGGTGAATGAGCAGTTCTTC
TRBJ2-1 | TRBV19 | . | TRBD2 | CASSKGGPWRNEQFF | TGTGCCAGTAGTAAGGGAGGGCCGTGGCGAAATGAGCAGTTCTTC
TRBJ2-4 | TRBV3-1 | few | TRBD2 | CASSQDNSGTLAKNIQYF | TGTGCCAGCAGCCAAGATAACAGCGGGACCCTAGCCAAAAACATTCAGTACTTC
TRBJ1-1 | TRBV27 | . | . | CASSFRQNTEAFF | TGTGCCAGCAGTTTCCGGCAGAACACTGAAGCTTTCTTT
TRBJ2-1 | TRBV29-1 | many | . | CSLVATSAQFF | TGCAGCCTCGTCGCGACCTCGGCGCAGTTCTTC
TRBJ1-5 | TRBV15 | few | . | CATSRDARPYSNQPQHF | TGTGCCACCAGCAGAGATGCCCGTCCGTATAGCAATCAGCCCCAGCATTTT
TRBJ1-5 | TRBV2 | . | . | CASSAAVRLGQPQHF | TGTGCCAGCAGTGCTGCCGTCAGGCTTGGACAGCCCCAGCATTTT
TRBJ2-7 | TRBV27 | few | . | CASSLVDGSYEQYF | TGTGCCAGCAGTTTAGTAGACGGTTCCTACGAGCAGTACTTC
TRBJ2-5 | TRBV20-1 | few | . | CSALRQTTQYF | TGCAGTGCCCTTCGACAGACAACCCAGTACTTC
TRBJ2-4 | TRBV7-2 | many | TRBD2 | CASSLGEWEGNIQYF | TGTGCCAGCAGCTTAGGGGAGTGGGAGGGAAACATTCAGTACTTC
TRBJ2-5 | TRBV29-1 | few | . | CSVLRLDSRQETQYF | TGCAGCGTTCTCAGATTAGACAGCCGCCAAGAGACCCAGTACTTC
TRBJ2-1 | TRBV20-1 | . | . | CSARDQIGPVQFF | TGCAGTGCTAGAGATCAAATAGGACCAGTGCAGTTCTTC
TRBJ1-5 | TRBV5-1 | many | . | CASSLEGRNQPQHF | TGCGCCAGCAGCTTGGAGGGGCGAAATCAGCCCCAGCATTTT
TRBJ2-3 | TRBV3-1 | . | . | CASTQFTLQGAGSTDTQYF | TGTGCCAGCACCCAGTTCACCTTACAGGGCGCGGGTAGCACAGATACGCAGTATTTT
TRBJ1-1 | TRBV7-9 | many | . | CASRRGWEDTEAFF | TGTGCCAGCAGAAGAGGATGGGAGGACACTGAAGCTTTCTTT
TRBJ2-7 | TRBV6-1 | . | TRBD1 | CASTLDRDYEQYF | TGTGCCAGCACCCTAGACAGGGACTACGAGCAGTACTTC
TRBJ2-7 | TRBV20-1 | few | TRBD1 | CSAPGGNYEQYF | TGCAGTGCCCCAGGGGGTAACTACGAGCAGTACTTC
TRBJ2-3 | TRBV29-1 | few | . | CSVEDFLGSQYF | TGCAGCGTTGAAGATTTTCTAGGCTCGCAGTATTTT
TRBJ2-1 | TRBV13 | few | . | CASSPSGGTEQFF | TGTGCCAGCAGCCCCTCGGGCGGGACTGAGCAGTTCTTC
TRBJ1-2 | TRBV18 | . | TRBD1 | CASSPLGQAHYGYTF | TGTGCCAGCTCACCCTTAGGACAGGCCCACTATGGCTACACCTTC